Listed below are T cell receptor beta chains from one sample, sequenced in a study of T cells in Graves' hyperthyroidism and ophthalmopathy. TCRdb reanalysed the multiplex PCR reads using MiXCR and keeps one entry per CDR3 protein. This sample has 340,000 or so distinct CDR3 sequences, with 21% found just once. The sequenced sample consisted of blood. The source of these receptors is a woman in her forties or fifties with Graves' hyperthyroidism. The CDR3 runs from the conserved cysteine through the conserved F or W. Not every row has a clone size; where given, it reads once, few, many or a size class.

CASSSTGLAGDNEQFF,TRBV28,many
CASSLEFGTRETQYF,TRBV11-2,NA
CASSPNRGNTEAFF,TRBV7-9,many
CASRRGGAVADNEQFF,TRBV5-1,few
CASKRGERRQETQYF,TRBV19,NA
CASSYSRDSSYEQYF,TRBV6-5,many
CASIQGVNTEAFF,TRBV6-1,many
CSAPGLGANEQFF,TRBV20-1,many
CASSPPLRSGYTF,TRBV12-3/TRBV12-4,many
CASSRRGRNTEAFF,TRBV11-3,many
CASSQDQGAPNSPLHF,TRBV3-1,many
CASRVGSETQYF,TRBV3-1,many
CASSEGGRGRETQCF,TRBV6-1,few
CATSGWTGSTDTQYF,TRBV24-1,many
CASSRTGPIMREQYF,TRBV6-1,many
CSGRIETQYF,TRBV20-1,many
CASSLGSGEQYF,TRBV7-9,NA
CASSRQRTSGSSYNEQFF,TRBV28,many
CASRPGQGAYGYTF,TRBV6-1,many
CSARPTSVTGELFF,TRBV20-1,NA
CASSEAIGSPLHF,TRBV6-1,many
CSASDPGTSGYEQYF,TRBV20-1,many
CASSKGQSHTTDTQYF,TRBV3-1,few
CASSQGIGGYEQYF,TRBV14,many
CSATTRGGRGTGELFF,TRBV20-1,few
CASSLTDGNYGYTF,TRBV7-8,many
CSATVLAGPGGETQYF,TRBV20-1,NA
CASSQDPSEQYF,TRBV3-1,many
CASSEFQGAMGYGYTF,TRBV6-1,many
CAWSVALPDGLKNYEQYF,TRBV30,many
CANSHRGQDTDTQYF,TRBV11-2,few
CASSWDSSTDTQYF,TRBV5-1,many
CASSWKGYGYTF,TRBV6-1,NA
CASSPRDREKRGEQFF,TRBV7-9,many
CASSLSTGTSGTSRDEQFF,TRBV5-4,many
CSASLIGGSTDTQYF,TRBV20-1,many
CASSLLQGARVGGYTF,TRBV5-1,NA
CASSGAGRGEAFF,TRBV2,NA
CASSRTTEQFF,TRBV6-1,NA
CASSQDRTGGQVREQYF,TRBV4-2,few
CASSLRGQWTGELFF,TRBV7-2,NA
CAISKQGGGTGELFF,TRBV10-3,NA
CASSPSARDTQYF,TRBV18,many
CASSLRTGARTEAFF,TRBV14,few
CASSPSSDSSYNEQFF,TRBV6-1,many
CASSSSSTGATVAFF,TRBV4-1,NA
CASSITSGGYNEQFF,TRBV11-2,NA
CASSFGVLAKNIQYF,TRBV5-5,NA
CASHLRNTEAFF,TRBV2,many